This T cell receptor (beta chain) was recorded in a study of siplizumab effects on memory and regulatory T cells (dated by TCRdb to about 2019). For context, the study as a whole: The study examined how the anti-CD2 antibody siplizumab affects alloreactive T-cell subsets in allogeneic mixed lymphocyte reactions built from human PBMCs.

Regarding this clone: There is no known antigen for this receptor. No base quality information exists; no much larger clone differs at one position.

Sorted unstimulated T cells, along with proliferating T cells recovered from mixed lymphocyte reactions, underwent TCRbeta CDR3 sequencing. Fresh whole blood from nine to ten HLA-typed healthy donors was used as the source from which PBMCs were isolated. The research as a whole found: Siplizumab significantly lowered the cumulative frequency of alloreactive sequences that could be traced to unstimulated CD4+ memory T cells. Of the alloreactive CD4+ clones that could be mapped, the Treg-derived share averaged about 63% with siplizumab compared with approximately 25% in control reactions. Because sequences at frequencies below about 10^-5 were poorly captured, only a minor fraction of alloreactive clones could be mapped back to unstimulated subsets. Greater diversity appeared to be present in unstimulated naive T cells than in memory T cells, and a substantial contribution to the alloresponse seemed to be made by naive cells. Roughly 75-97% of proliferating CD4+ or CD8+ clones could not be assigned a naive or memory phenotype. No functional confirmation was obtained for the suppressive function of proliferating Tregs from siplizumab cultures.

Library preparation employed the immunoSEQ multiplex PCR assay. The deep sequencing platform assayed some 90,000 TCR templates per sample. Genomic DNA extracted from sorted T cells was used for TCRbeta CDR3 sequencing. Per the authors' processing: The R programming language was used for clonal analysis of TCRbeta CDR3 data. Comparing unstimulated samples against CFSE-low samples taken after the reaction was how alloreactive CD4+ and CD8+ clones were defined. Regulatory or non-regulatory origin was assigned to alloreactive CD4+ clones by matching of sequences to sorted unstimulated Treg and non-Treg repertoires. TCRdb stores this immuneACCESS table with in-frame sequences only. Part of the clones is absent; in the studies checked, under half of the shortfall reflects unresolved V genes, and no reason is known for the rest. That table gives V, J and clone size, and the DNA gave D and trimming. This sample lists roughly 56,000 clones; approximately 93% were detected once. Around 40% of the sample lies in the top ten.

Reading from cysteine to phenylalanine, the CDR3 counts 18 amino acids. Of the read, only the CDR3 DNA is kept; its 54 bases are in frame from base 1. Trimming removed 1 base from V and 0 bases from J, leaving 16 bases between the germline ends. From the germline V gene (reference sequence), CDR1 is SEHNR and CDR2 is FQNEAQ. The origin of this receptor is a human donor in good health. The sample consisted of CD8+ T cells sorted from blood. The V and J segments used are TRBV7-9 and TRBJ2-1, with an unclear D gene assignment. The CDR3 protein sequence reads: CASSLGHTEQGSYNEQFF. Read as DNA, the sequence is TGTGCCAGCAGCTTAGGGCATACAGAACAAGGCTCCTACAATGAGCAGTTCTTC.